This passage covers 6 T cell receptor beta chains from one sample sequenced in a study of T cell repertoires in cytomegalovirus infection. Antigens for these TCRs are unknown. From the reads, TCRdb called clonotypes with MiXCR, one entry per CDR3 protein. The sample holds around 50,000 distinct CDR3 sequences; roughly 20% are singletons and the top ten take about 25%. Material: CD8+ T cells from cultured PBMCs, obtained from culture after CMV antigen stimulation. The origin of the receptors is a human donor in good health (CMV status not recorded). Some clones in this sample may be carry-over from other donors' samples.

The CDR3 loop is CASNRDRNTEAFF. In DNA form, the CDR3 reads TGTGCCAGCAATCGGGACAGGAACACTGAAGCTTTCTTT. This rearrangement joins TRBV12-3 or TRBV12-4 to TRBJ1-1; 7 nucleotides align to TRBD1. This CDR3 is built from 13 residues. V lost 7 bases, J lost 1 base, and 3 bases stayed unmatched.

This clonotype was recorded a few times. V is TRBV11-2 and J is TRBJ2-7, with a tentative D call TRBD2 (6 bases). Germline loops: CDR1 SGHAT, CDR2 FQNNGV. The length of the CDR3 is 14 residues. The V and J ends lost 3 bases and 1 base respectively, with 10 bases between them. The CDR3, as DNA: TGTGCCAGCAGCTTCGGGGGAGGATCCTACGAGCAGTACTTC. This encodes CASSFGGGSYEQYF.

Many counts were recorded for this clonotype. This chain connects TRBV4-2 to TRBJ1-1; D is unclear. Germline CDR1 LGHNA, CDR2 YNFKEQ. The CDR3 has 12 residues. V dropped 0 bases and J dropped 5 bases, with 4 bases sitting between them. CDR3 protein: CASSQDRTEAFF. The CDR3 nucleotides are TGTGCCAGCAGCCAAGATAGGACTGAAGCTTTCTTT.

The chain has TRBV11-2 and TRBJ2-1; 12 bases match TRBD2. The CDR3 sequence is 15 residues long. CDR1 and CDR2 (germline): SGHAT, FQNNGV. V lost 2 bases, J lost 10 bases, and 6 bases stayed unmatched. The chain's CDR3 is CASSLSLAGGREQFF. The CDR3 bases are TGTGCCAGCAGCTTAAGTCTAGCGGGAGGGCGGGAGCAGTTCTTC.

This chain uses TRBV5-4 with TRBJ1-1; D is unclear. This CDR3 contains 14 residues. The germline V gene has CDR1 SGHNT and CDR2 YYREEE (reference sequence). The V end was cut by 4 bases, the J end by 1 base, with 11 bases between. The CDR3 coding sequence is TGTGCCAGCAGCCCGGAATTCGAGAACACTGAAGCTTTCTTT. It specifies CASSPEFENTEAFF. The full variable domain, completed using reference TRBV5-4 and TRBJ1-1, is ETGVTQSPTHLIKTRGQQVTLRCSSQSGHNTVSWYQQALGQGPQFIFQYYREEENGRGNFPPRFSGLQFPNYSSELNVNALELDDSALYLCASSPEFENTEAFFGQGTRLTVV.

This clonotype was counted ten times or more. V gene TRBV28 combines with J gene TRBJ2-1; D perhaps matches TRBD1 (5 bases). V lost 6 bases and J 8 bases, leaving 26 bases between the germline ends. This CDR3 spans 17 amino acids. The germline gives CDR1 MDHEN, CDR2 SYDVKM. Written as DNA, the CDR3 is TGTGCCAGCAGCGATTTTACTACAGGTCAGGGCGTGGATGAGCAGTTCTTC. This sequence encodes CASSDFTTGQGVDEQFF.